This entry lists 4 T cell receptor beta chains sequenced from one sample in a study of monozygotic twins with inflammatory bowel disease. TCRdb re-called the 5' RACE reads, yielding one record per CDR3 amino acid sequence without DNA. Its table records about 380,000 distinct CDR3 sequences. Sequences were obtained from blood. These receptors all come from a human donor with ulcerative colitis or Crohn's disease, or a healthy co-twin of an affected twin (not recorded which).

This chain uses TRBV25-1 with TRBJ2-3; the TCRdb D gene call, TRBD1, has no DNA to confirm it. The CDR3 extends over 13 amino acids. Per germline, CDR1 MGHDK and CDR2 SYGVNS. The CDR3 loop reads CASGTRSTDTQYF.

This CDR3 is CASSFPTSSYNEQFF. The chain couples TRBV5-4 to TRBJ2-1. Per germline, CDR1 SGHNT and CDR2 YYREEE (reference sequence). CDR3 length: 15 amino acids.

This sequence joins TRBV5-1 and TRBJ2-3; TCRdb indicates TRBD1, and absent DNA this call remains unverified. This CDR3 region has 16 residues. The V gene's germline CDR1 is SGHRS and CDR2 YFSETQ. CDR3 protein: CASSHTGDPSTDTQYF.

The V and J genes are TRBV6-2 or TRBV6-3 and TRBJ2-3; as DNA is missing, the TRBD1 call by TCRdb cannot be tested. The CDR3 loop spans 15 amino acids. Germline V CDR1 and CDR2: MNHEY, SVGEGT. The CDR3 spells CASRPPGGHGDTQYF.